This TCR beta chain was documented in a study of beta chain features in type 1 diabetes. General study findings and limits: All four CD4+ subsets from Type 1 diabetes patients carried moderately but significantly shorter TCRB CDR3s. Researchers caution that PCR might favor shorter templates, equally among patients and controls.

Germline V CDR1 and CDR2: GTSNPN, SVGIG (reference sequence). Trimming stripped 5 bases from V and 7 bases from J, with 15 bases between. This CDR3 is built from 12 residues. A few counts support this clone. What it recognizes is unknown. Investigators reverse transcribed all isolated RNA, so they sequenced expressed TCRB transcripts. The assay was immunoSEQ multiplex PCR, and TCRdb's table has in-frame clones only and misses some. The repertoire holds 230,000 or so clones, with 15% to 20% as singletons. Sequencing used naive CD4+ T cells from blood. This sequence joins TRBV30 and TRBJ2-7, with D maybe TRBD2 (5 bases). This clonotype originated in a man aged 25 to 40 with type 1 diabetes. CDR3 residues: CAWGPPPGEQYF. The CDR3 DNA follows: TGTGCCTGGGGCCCTCCCCCGGGAGAGCAGTACTTC.